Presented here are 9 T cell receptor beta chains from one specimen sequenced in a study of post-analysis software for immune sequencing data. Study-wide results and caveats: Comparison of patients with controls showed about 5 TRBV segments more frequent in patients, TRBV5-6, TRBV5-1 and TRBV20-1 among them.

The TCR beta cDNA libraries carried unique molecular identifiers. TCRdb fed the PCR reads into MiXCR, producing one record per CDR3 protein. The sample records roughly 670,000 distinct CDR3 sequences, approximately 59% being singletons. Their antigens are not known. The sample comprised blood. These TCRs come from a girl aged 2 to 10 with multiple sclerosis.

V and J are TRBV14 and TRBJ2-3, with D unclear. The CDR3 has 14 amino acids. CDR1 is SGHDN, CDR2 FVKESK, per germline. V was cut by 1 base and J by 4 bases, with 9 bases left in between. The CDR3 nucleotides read TGTGCCAGCAGCCAAGTGCTCAGTGCAGATACGCAGTATTTT. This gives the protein CASSQVLSADTQYF.

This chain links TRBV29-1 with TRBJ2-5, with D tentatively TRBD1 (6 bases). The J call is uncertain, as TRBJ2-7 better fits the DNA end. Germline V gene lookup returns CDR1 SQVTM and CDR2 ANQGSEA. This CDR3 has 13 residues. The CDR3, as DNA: TGCAGCGTTCGGAACAGGGCCACTTACGAGCAGTACTTC. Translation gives CSVRNRATYEQYF.

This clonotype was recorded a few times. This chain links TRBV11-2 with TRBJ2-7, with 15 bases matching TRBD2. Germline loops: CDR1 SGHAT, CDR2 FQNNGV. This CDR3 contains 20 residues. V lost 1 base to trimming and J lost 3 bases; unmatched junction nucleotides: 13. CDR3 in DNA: TGTGCCAGCAGCTTAGGGGGACTAGCGGGAGGCCGATTAAAACTCTACGAGCAGTACTTC. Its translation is CASSLGGLAGGRLKLYEQYF.

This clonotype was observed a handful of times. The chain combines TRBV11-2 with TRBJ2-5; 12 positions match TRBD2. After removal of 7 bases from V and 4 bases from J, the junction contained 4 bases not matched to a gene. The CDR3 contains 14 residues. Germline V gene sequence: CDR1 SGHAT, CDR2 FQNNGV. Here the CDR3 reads CASTPGLAGETQYF. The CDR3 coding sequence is TGTGCCAGCACCCCGGGACTAGCGGGAGAGACCCAGTACTTC.

CDR3 nucleotides: TGTGCCAGCAGTGGCCCAGACAGGGACCCTAGGGATGAGCAGTTCTTC. Translated: CASSGPDRDPRDEQFF. This rearrangement joins TRBV6-1 to TRBJ2-1; 7 nucleotides match TRBD1. This CDR3 spans 16 amino acids. Germline CDR1 and CDR2: MNHNS and SASEGT. V lost 4 bases to trimming and J lost 8 bases; unmatched junction nucleotides: 14.

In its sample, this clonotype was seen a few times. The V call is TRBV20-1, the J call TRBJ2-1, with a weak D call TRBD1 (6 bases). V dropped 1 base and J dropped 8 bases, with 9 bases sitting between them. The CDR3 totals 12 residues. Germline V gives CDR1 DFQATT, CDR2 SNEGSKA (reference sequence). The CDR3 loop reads CSARGGLDEQFF. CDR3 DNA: TGCAGTGCTAGAGGGGGGCTCGATGAGCAGTTCTTC.

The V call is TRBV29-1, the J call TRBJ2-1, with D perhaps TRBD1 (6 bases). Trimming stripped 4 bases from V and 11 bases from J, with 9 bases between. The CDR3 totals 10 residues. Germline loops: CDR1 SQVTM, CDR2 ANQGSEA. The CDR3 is CSVAGQQQFF. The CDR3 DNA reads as TGCAGCGTTGCTGGACAGCAGCAGTTCTTC.

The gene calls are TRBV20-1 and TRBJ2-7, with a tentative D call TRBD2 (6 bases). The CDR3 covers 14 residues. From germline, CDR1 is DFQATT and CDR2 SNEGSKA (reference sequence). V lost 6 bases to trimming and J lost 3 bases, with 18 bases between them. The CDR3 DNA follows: TGCAGTGCCCTACGGGCGGGGACCCTCTACGAGCAGTACTTC. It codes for CSALRAGTLYEQYF.

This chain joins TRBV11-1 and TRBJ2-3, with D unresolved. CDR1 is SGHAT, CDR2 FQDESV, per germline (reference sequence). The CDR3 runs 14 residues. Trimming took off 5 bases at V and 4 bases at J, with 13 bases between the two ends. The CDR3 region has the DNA TGTGCCAGCAGCCCACGCAGCGCCGCAGATACGCAGTATTTT. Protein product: CASSPRSAADTQYF.